The clone carrying this T cell receptor (beta chain) has at least ten counts. The sample originates from a study of T cells in Graves' hyperthyroidism and ophthalmopathy. The CDR3 runs to 15 residues. The V gene lost 2 bases and the J gene lost 2 bases, with 13 bases spanning the gap. The germline gives CDR1 DFQATT, CDR2 SNEGSKA (reference sequence). Authors of the study amplified TCR beta CDR3 regions from RNA transcripts. Initially, a first-round RT-PCR of the TCR CDR3 employed the HTBI primer set. TCRdb ran MiXCR on the multiplex PCR reads and lists one entry per CDR3 protein. The sample yields about 260,000 distinct CDR3 sequences, around 17% seen once.

The chain couples TRBV20-1 to TRBJ1-3; tentatively, D is TRBD1 (6 bases). Material for sequencing was blood. This clonotype originated in a woman aged 18-29 years with Graves' ophthalmopathy. The CDR3 here is CSARPSEGAGNTIYF. CDR3 DNA: TGCAGTGCTAGACCAAGTGAGGGGGCTGGAAACACCATATATTTT.